Below, 16 T cell receptor beta chains from the same sample are listed, as sequenced in a study of T cells in tuberculosis. TCRdb's copy holds only in-frame clones and misses some; the assay was immunoSEQ multiplex PCR. Of 25,000 to 35,000 clones in the sample, roughly 95% were seen once. The sample consisted of PBMCs. The receptors derive from a donor between 10 and 35 years old with latent tuberculosis or without tuberculosis infection.

V and J are TRBV10-3 and TRBJ1-1, with a weak D call TRBD1 (6 bases). The V end was cut by 7 bases, the J end by 2 bases, with 14 bases between. The CDR3 totals 14 residues. In germline, CDR1 is ENHRY, CDR2 SYGVKD. The CDR3 bases are TGTGCCATCAAAATAGGGACAAGCAACACTGAAGCTTTCTTT. It encodes CAIKIGTSNTEAFF.

This clone appeared a single time. V and J are TRBV6-1 and TRBJ2-6, with D tentatively TRBD1 (6 bases). Germline V gene sequence: CDR1 MNHNS, CDR2 SASEGT. The CDR3 length is 17 residues. V was pared by 1 base and J by 0 bases, with 10 bases between. CDR3: CASSEEGHLSGANVLTF. CDR3 nucleotides: TGTGCCAGCAGTGAAGAGGGACACCTCTCTGGGGCCAACGTCCTGACTTTC.

This chain links TRBV19 with TRBJ2-1; 10 bases fit TRBD2. In germline, CDR1 is LNHDA, CDR2 SQIVND (reference sequence). After removal of 3 bases from V and 0 bases from J, the junction contained 8 bases not matched to a gene. The CDR3 is made up of 18 amino acids. In nucleotides, the CDR3 is TGTGCCAGTAGTATCTTGACTAGCGGGCCGAGCTCCTACAATGAGCAGTTCTTC. The encoded protein is CASSILTSGPSSYNEQFF.

This chain connects TRBV6-5 to TRBJ2-2, with D hard to call. The CDR3 is 16 residues long. V gave up 2 bases and J gave up 0 bases, with 10 bases separating them. Germline CDR1 reads MNHEY; CDR2 reads SVGAGI. The CDR3 DNA is TGTGCCAGCAGTTACGAGGCAGCTACGAACACCGGGGAGCTGTTTTTT. Translating it yields CASSYEAATNTGELFF.

The chain employs TRBV5-6 and TRBJ1-2, with TRBD1 matching 12 bases. Germline V gene data show CDR1 as SGHDT and CDR2 as YYEEEE. This CDR3 is built from 16 residues. V gave up 4 bases and J gave up 8 bases; unmatched junction bases: 12. The DNA for the CDR3 is TGTGCCAGCAGCGATACTCCCGGGACAGGGGGCGGCGGCTACACCTTC. Translation: CASSDTPGTGGGGYTF.

The rearrangement uses TRBV7-6 and TRBJ2-1; unclear D gene. Between the trimmed V and J ends, which lost 1 base and 5 bases, there was a span of 9 bases. The CDR3 has 14 amino acids. Germline values: CDR1 SGHVS, CDR2 FNYEAQ. The CDR3 region has the DNA TGTGCCAGCAGCTTAGTGATAGCTGACAATGAGCAGTTCTTC. Protein: CASSLVIADNEQFF.

The chain uses TRBV6-1 and TRBJ2-7; D might be TRBD1 (6 bases). Trimming pared 2 bases from V and 3 bases from J, leaving 8 bases between. The CDR3 covers 13 residues. Germline V gene data show CDR1 as MNHNS and CDR2 as SASEGT. Here the CDR3 reads CASSEQGHYEQYF. CDR3 bases: TGTGCCAGCAGTGAACAGGGGCACTACGAGCAGTACTTC.

The rearrangement joins TRBV18 to TRBJ1-4; 7 bases are shared with TRBD1. Germline V gene sequence: CDR1 KGHSH, CDR2 LQKENI. This CDR3 has 16 amino acids. Trimming cost V 3 bases and J 3 bases; bases outside gene matches: 7. CDR3 DNA sequence: TGTGCCAGCTCACCTCGGCAGGGGGTGTCTAATGAAAAACTGTTTTTT. Translation gives CASSPRQGVSNEKLFF. The full variable domain, in which reference TRBV18 and TRBJ1-4 provide the parts outside the CDR3, is NAGVMQNPRHLVRRRGQEARLRCSPMKGHSHVYWYRQLPEEGLKFMVYLQKENIIDESGMPKERFSAEFPKEGPSILRIQQVVRGDSAAYFCASSPRQGVSNEKLFFGSGTQLSVL.

This rearrangement joins TRBV19 to TRBJ1-1, with D uncertain. This CDR3 region has 18 residues. Per the germline V gene, CDR1 is LNHDA and CDR2 is SQIVND (reference sequence). Trimming left V 2 bases short and J 7 bases short, with 26 bases between. DNA of the CDR3: TGTGCCAGTAGTATACGACAAGAACCTGGAGGCGGAATAGATGAAGCTTTCTTT. It codes for CASSIRQEPGGGIDEAFF. Drawing the rest from reference TRBV19 and TRBJ1-1, the complete variable domain is DGGITQSPKYLFRKEGQNVTLSCEQNLNHDAMYWYRQDPGQGLRLIYYSQIVNDFQKGDIAEGYSVSREKKESFPLTVTSAQKNPTAFYLCASSIRQEPGGGIDEAFFGQGTRLTVV.

The V call is TRBV28, the J call TRBJ1-2, with D perhaps TRBD1 (5 bases). Trimming removed 5 bases at V and 8 bases at J, with 15 bases between. CDR1 MDHEN and CDR2 SYDVKM come from the germline V gene. CDR3 length: 13 amino acids. The CDR3 bases are TGTGCCAGCAGTCCCCTCCGGACAAGCGGCTACACCTTC. It translates to CASSPLRTSGYTF.

The rearrangement uses TRBV5-1 and TRBJ2-5, with D hard to call. The CDR3 length is 15 residues. The ends were cut back, 1 base at V and 1 base at J, with 11 bases in the middle. Germline loops: CDR1 SGHRS, CDR2 YFSETQ. CDR3 bases: TGCGCCAGCAGCTTGAGTCTGTCGGGCCAAGAGACCCAGTACTTC. Protein product: CASSLSLSGQETQYF.

This chain joins TRBV7-3 and TRBJ1-1; tentatively, D is TRBD1 (5 bases). Per germline, CDR1 SGHTA and CDR2 FQGTGA. The CDR3 loop spans 13 amino acids. Deletions cut 3 bases from V and 3 bases from J, with 8 bases between. CDR3 amino acids: CASSFGGHTEAFF. CDR3 sequence (DNA): TGTGCCAGCAGCTTCGGGGGACACACTGAAGCTTTCTTT.

This clone was recorded only once. CDR3 nucleotides: TGTGCCAGCAGTGAGACAGGGGACGGCTACACCTTC. It codes for CASSETGDGYTF. The chain couples TRBV6-1 to TRBJ1-2; 8 bases are shared with TRBD1. The trim removed 3 bases at V and 8 bases at J, leaving 2 bases unmatched. The germline V gene has CDR1 MNHNS and CDR2 SASEGT. This CDR3 region has 12 residues.

This rearrangement joins TRBV5-6 to TRBJ1-1; a possible D gene is TRBD1 (6 bases). This CDR3 contains 15 residues. Trimming stripped 4 bases from V and 1 base from J, with 14 bases between. The germline V gene has CDR1 SGHDT and CDR2 YYEEEE. CDR3 residues: CASSLYGGRNTEAFF. CDR3 coding DNA: TGTGCCAGCAGCCTGTATGGGGGCCGGAACACTGAAGCTTTCTTT.

On this clone: Its ends do not fully match the called genes, so a read error is possible. The V call is TRBV7-7, the J call TRBJ2-2, with D maybe TRBD2 (6 bases). Germline V lookup: CDR1 SSHAT, CDR2 FNYEAQ (reference sequence). The CDR3 totals 16 residues. The CDR3: CASSLKSGPDTGELFF. CDR3 in DNA: TGTGCTAGCAGCTTAAAAAGCGGGCCCGACACCGGGGAGCTGTTTTTT.

V usage is TRBV30 and J usage is TRBJ2-1; 11 bases agree with TRBD2. V lost 5 bases, J lost 2 bases, and 11 bases stayed unmatched. Germline CDR1 is GTSNPN and CDR2 is SVGIG (reference sequence). This CDR3 spans 17 amino acids. The DNA of the CDR3 is TGTGCCTGGGCCGGCGGGTTAGCGGGAGGGCCCTACAATGAGCAGTTCTTC. Translated, it gives CAWAGGLAGGPYNEQFF.